These T cell receptor beta chains were read from a single sample in a study of blood T cell dynamics during melanoma immunotherapy. Clones were read by immunoSEQ multiplex PCR, and TCRdb kept only the in-frame ones, dropping some. The sample comprises around 26,000 clones, approximately 90% of which are singletons, and 4.6% rests with the top ten. The specimen comprised blood, sampled from a patient treated with checkpoint blockade. The origin of the receptors is a human donor with melanoma. CDR3s include the opening cysteine and the closing phenylalanine or tryptophan. D genes are given only for firm matches. Some rows have no size entry. The others give once, few or many, or a class for an expanded clone.

D	J	V	size	DNA	CDR3
TRBD1	TRBJ2-7	TRBV5-1	NA	TGCGCCAGCAGCTTGGGAAGGGGGTCGGGACAGATGTCCTACGAGCAGTACTTC	CASSLGRGSGQMSYEQYF
NA	TRBJ2-7	TRBV5-4	NA	TGTGCCAGCAGCCTAGGGGGAGGGCCGACCTACGAGCAGTACTTC	CASSLGGGPTYEQYF
NA	TRBJ2-5	TRBV6-1	once	TGTGCCAGCACTTTGACACTCCAAGAGACCCAGTACTTC	CASTLTLQETQYF
TRBD2	TRBJ2-7	TRBV27	NA	TGTGCCAGCAGTTTATCGGCTAGCGGGGTAGTCAACGAGCAGTACTTC	CASSLSASGVVNEQYF
NA	TRBJ1-5	TRBV28	NA	TGTGCCAGCAGCCTGGACCCGGAGGGTCAGCCCCAGCATTTT	CASSLDPEGQPQHF
NA	TRBJ1-1	TRBV7-6	NA	TGTGCCAGCAGCTTAGTCGGTTTAGGGGCCAGTGAAGCTTTCTTT	CASSLVGLGASEAFF
NA	TRBJ2-7	TRBV7-8	NA	TGTGCCAGCAGCCTCGTGAGGTTCGAGCAGTACTTC	CASSLVRFEQYF
NA	TRBJ1-1	TRBV19	once	TGTGCCAGTAGTATGGGTGCGCACAGGAACACTGAAGCTTTCTTT	CASSMGAHRNTEAFF
NA	TRBJ2-7	TRBV28	few	TGTGCCAGCAGTGCAGCCGGCAGGAAACTTTACGAGCAGTACTTC	CASSAAGRKLYEQYF
TRBD1	TRBJ2-2	TRBV9	NA	TGTGCCAGCAGTAGGAATACAGGGGGCAGCACCGGGGAGCTGTTTTTT	CASSRNTGGSTGELFF
TRBD1	TRBJ2-1	TRBV6-5	once	TGTGCCAGCAGTTACTCTGGGACAGTCTCGAATGAGCAGTTCTTC	CASSYSGTVSNEQFF
NA	TRBJ2-7	TRBV29-1	NA	TGCAGCGTAAGGGACGGCGGGTCCTACGAGCAGTACTTC	CSVRDGGSYEQYF
NA	TRBJ2-7	TRBV5-1	NA	TGCGCCAGCAGCTTCGGGGGTAGCGGCTACGAGCAGTACTTC	CASSFGGSGYEQYF
TRBD2	TRBJ2-1	TRBV7-3	NA	TGTGCCAGCAGCTTACCGCGGCGGGAGAAGTATCGGAATGAGCAGTTCTTC	CASSLPRREKYRNEQFF
NA	TRBJ2-7	TRBV7-2	NA	TGTGCCAGCAGCTTGTCGAACACCATGTACGAGCAGTACTTC	CASSLSNTMYEQYF
NA	TRBJ1-5	TRBV16	NA	TGTGCCAGCAGCCAAGGAATCCTATACAATCAGCCCCAGCATTTT	CASSQGILYNQPQHF
NA	TRBJ1-4	TRBV5-6	NA	TGTGCCAGCAGCCCACAGGGTCCTAATGAAAAACTGTTTTTT	CASSPQGPNEKLFF
NA	TRBJ2-1	TRBV15	NA	TGTGCCACCAGCAGAGATACGGCTAGCAATGAGCAGTTCTTC	CATSRDTASNEQFF
NA	TRBJ2-7	TRBV9	NA	TGTGCCAGCAGCGTAACGGACTGGGGAAAGCAGTACTTC	CASSVTDWGKQYF
NA	TRBJ2-2	TRBV4-1	NA	TGCGCCAGCAGCCAAGATGGACGTCTGGGGACCGGGGAGCTGTTTTTT	CASSQDGRLGTGELFF
TRBD1	TRBJ1-1	TRBV28	NA	TGTGCCAGCAGTATCGGGACAGTTCGGTCGGCTTTCTTT	CASSIGTVRSAFF
NA	TRBJ1-1	TRBV2	NA	TGTGCCGGTACAACAGGTTTGAACACTGAAGCTTTCTTT	CAGTTGLNTEAFF
NA	TRBJ1-1	TRBV5-8	NA	TGTGCCAGCAGCTTGGTGAGGAACACTGAAGCTTTCTTT	CASSLVRNTEAFF
TRBD1	TRBJ1-2	TRBV6-6	NA	TGTGCCAGCAGTTACCCGACAGGGTTGGGCTACACCTTC	CASSYPTGLGYTF
NA	TRBJ2-2	TRBV6-1	once	TGTGCCAGCAACCCAAGCGCAGCCCCTACCGGGGAGCTGTTTTTT	CASNPSAAPTGELFF
NA	TRBJ2-3	TRBV7-9	once	TGTGCCAGCAGCTTAGGTCCCTCTAGCACAGATACGCAGTATTTT	CASSLGPSSTDTQYF
NA	TRBJ2-3	TRBV27	NA	TGTGCCAGCAGTTTAGAGCCTAGCGTCACAGATACGCAGTATTTT	CASSLEPSVTDTQYF
NA	TRBJ2-3	TRBV5-4	few	TGTGCCAGCAGCTTGTACTCAGGTGGGCGAACAGATACGCAGTATTTT	CASSLYSGGRTDTQYF
NA	TRBJ2-3	TRBV10-3	NA	TGTGCCATCAAAGGGGTCAGCACAGATACGCAGTATTTT	CAIKGVSTDTQYF
TRBD1	TRBJ1-2	TRBV15	NA	TGTGCCACCAGCAGAGATTTCGGTTCACAGGGGGCGGGTGGCTACACCTTC	CATSRDFGSQGAGGYTF
TRBD2	TRBJ2-1	TRBV7-9	NA	TGTGCCAGCAGCTTAACGGGACTAGCGGTGTTCTTC	CASSLTGLAVFF